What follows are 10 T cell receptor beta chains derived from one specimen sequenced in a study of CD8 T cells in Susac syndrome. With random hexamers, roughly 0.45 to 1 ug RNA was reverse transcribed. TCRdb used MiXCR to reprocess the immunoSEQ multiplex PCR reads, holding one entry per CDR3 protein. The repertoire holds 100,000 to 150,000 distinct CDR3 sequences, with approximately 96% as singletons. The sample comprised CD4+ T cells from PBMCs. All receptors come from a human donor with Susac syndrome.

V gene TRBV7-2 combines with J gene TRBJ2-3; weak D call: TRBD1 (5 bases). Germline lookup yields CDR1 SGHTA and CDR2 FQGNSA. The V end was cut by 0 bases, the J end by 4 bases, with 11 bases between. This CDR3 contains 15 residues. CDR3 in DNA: TGTGCCAGCAGCTTAGCAACACAGGCAGCAGATACGCAGTATTTT. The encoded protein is CASSLATQAADTQYF.

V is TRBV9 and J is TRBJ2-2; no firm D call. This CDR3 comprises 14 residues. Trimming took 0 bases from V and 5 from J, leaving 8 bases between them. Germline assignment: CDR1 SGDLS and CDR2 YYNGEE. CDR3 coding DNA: TGTGCCAGCAGCGTAGGGGATCGAACCGGGGAGCTGTTTTTT. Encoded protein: CASSVGDRTGELFF.

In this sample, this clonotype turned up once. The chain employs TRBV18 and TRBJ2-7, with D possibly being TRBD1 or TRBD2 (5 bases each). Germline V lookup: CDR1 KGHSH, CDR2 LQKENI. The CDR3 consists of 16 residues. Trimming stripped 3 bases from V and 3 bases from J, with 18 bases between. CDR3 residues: CASSPTRSGTVYEQYF. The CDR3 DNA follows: TGTGCCAGCTCACCTACTCGATCCGGGACGGTCTACGAGCAGTACTTC.

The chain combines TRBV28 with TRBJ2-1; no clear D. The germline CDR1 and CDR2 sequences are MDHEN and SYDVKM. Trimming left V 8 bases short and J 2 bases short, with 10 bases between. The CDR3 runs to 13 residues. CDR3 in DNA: TGTGCCAGCCTCCGCGACGCCTACAATGAGCAGTTCTTC. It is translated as CASLRDAYNEQFF.

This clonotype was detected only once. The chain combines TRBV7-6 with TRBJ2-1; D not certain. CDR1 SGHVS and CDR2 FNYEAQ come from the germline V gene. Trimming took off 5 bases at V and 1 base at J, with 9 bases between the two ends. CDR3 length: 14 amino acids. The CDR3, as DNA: TGTGCCAGCAGCCTAGTGGGATCCTACAATGAGCAGTTCTTC. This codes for CASSLVGSYNEQFF.

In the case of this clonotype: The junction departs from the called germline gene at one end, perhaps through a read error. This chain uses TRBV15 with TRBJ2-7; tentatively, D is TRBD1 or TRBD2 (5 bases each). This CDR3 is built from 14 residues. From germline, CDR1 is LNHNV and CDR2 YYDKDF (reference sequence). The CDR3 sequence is CATSRDLGAAGLFF. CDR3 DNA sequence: TGTGCCACCAGCAGAGATCTCGGGGCGGCCGGGTTGTTCTTC. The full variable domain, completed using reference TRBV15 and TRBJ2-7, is DAMVIQNPRYQVTQFGKPVTLSCSQTLNHNVMYWYQQKSSQAPKLLFHYYDKDFNNEADTPDNFQSRRPNTSFCFLDIRSPGLGDTAMYLCATSRDLGAAGLFFGPGTRLTVT.

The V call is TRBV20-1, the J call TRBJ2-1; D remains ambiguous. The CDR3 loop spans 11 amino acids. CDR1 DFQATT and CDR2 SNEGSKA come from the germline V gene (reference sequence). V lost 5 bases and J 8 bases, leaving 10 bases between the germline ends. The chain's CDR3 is CSAPKFDEQFF. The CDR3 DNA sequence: TGCAGTGCTCCTAAATTCGATGAGCAGTTCTTC.

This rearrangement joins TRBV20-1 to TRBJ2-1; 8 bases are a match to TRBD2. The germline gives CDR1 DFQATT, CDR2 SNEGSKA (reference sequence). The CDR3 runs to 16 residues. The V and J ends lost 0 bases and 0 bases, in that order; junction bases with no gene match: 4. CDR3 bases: TGCAGTGCTAGAGATCAGCGGGGGAGCTCCTACAATGAGCAGTTCTTC. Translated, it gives CSARDQRGSSYNEQFF.

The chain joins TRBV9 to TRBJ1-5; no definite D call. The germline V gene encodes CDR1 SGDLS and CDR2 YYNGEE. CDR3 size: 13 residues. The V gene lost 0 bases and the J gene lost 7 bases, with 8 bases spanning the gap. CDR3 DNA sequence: TGTGCCAGCAGCGTAGAACCGGGCCAGCCCCAGCATTTT. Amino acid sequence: CASSVEPGQPQHF.

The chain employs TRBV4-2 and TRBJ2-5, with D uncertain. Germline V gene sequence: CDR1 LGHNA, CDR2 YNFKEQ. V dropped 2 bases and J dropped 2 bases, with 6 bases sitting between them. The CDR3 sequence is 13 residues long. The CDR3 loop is CASSQNPQETQYF. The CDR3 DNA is TGTGCCAGCAGCCAAAACCCACAAGAGACCCAGTACTTC.